The rows below give T cell receptor beta chains drawn from one sample of a study of response to subunit inactivated influenza vaccine. TCRdb analysed the RT-PCR reads with MiXCR anew, one entry per CDR3 protein. Of 650,000 or so distinct CDR3 sequences listed, 13% to 15% are singletons. The sample here was PBMCs from blood, taken about 14 days before vaccination. These receptors all stem from a man between 50 and 59 years old who received an inactivated influenza vaccine. CDR3s include the opening cysteine and the closing phenylalanine or tryptophan. A D gene is named only where the DNA matches it firmly. The size entry is marked missing in some rows and otherwise reads once, few, many or a size class.

J gene,clone size,D gene,V gene,CDR3 DNA,CDR3 protein
TRBJ2-5,once,TRBD2,TRBV7-9,TGTGCCAGCAGCTTGACTAGCGGGGTAAGAGAGACCCAGTACTTC,CASSLTSGVRETQYF
TRBJ1-3,few,TRBD1,TRBV2,TGTGCCAGCCGAGGGACAGGGGGCTCTGGAAACACCATATATTTT,CASRGTGGSGNTIYF
TRBJ1-4,NA,NA,TRBV6-5,TGTGCCAGCAGTTACGGGAGGGGCGGTGAAAAACTGTTTTTT,CASSYGRGGEKLFF
TRBJ2-2,NA,TRBD2,TRBV15,TGTGCCACCAGCGCGGGACTAGCGGGGGGGCCCGACGGGGAGCTGTTTTTT,CATSAGLAGGPDGELFF
TRBJ2-6,few,NA,TRBV29-1,TGCAGCGTTACAGACAGGAGCTCTGGGGCCAACGTCCTGACTTTC,CSVTDRSSGANVLTF
TRBJ2-2,NA,NA,TRBV2,TGTGCCAGCAGGGGACGAGGGGGGCTCGGCACCGGGGAGCTGTTTTTT,CASRGRGGLGTGELFF
TRBJ2-5,NA,NA,TRBV9,TGTGCCAGCAGCGTAGAAGTGGGAGCCCAAGAGACCCAGTACTTC,CASSVEVGAQETQYF
TRBJ1-2,NA,NA,TRBV4-2,TGTGCCAGCAGCCCGGAGGAACAGGGACACTATGGCTACACCTTC,CASSPEEQGHYGYTF
TRBJ2-7,once,TRBD2,TRBV5-5,TGTGCCAGCAGCCACGGACTAGCGGGAGGGACCTACGAGCAGTACTTC,CASSHGLAGGTYEQYF
TRBJ2-3,NA,NA,TRBV2,TGTGCCAGCAGTGTGGGGAGCACAGATACGCAGTCTTTT,CASSVGSTDTQSF
TRBJ1-1,few,TRBD1,TRBV9,TGTGCCAGCAGCGACCTTTCAGGGGGCGCGAAAGCTTTCTTT,CASSDLSGGAKAFF
TRBJ2-1,NA,TRBD2,TRBV9,TGTGCCAGCAGCTCCGGGACTAGCGGGAGAGTAAATGAGCAGTTCTTC,CASSSGTSGRVNEQFF
TRBJ2-7,NA,NA,TRBV3-1,TGTGCCAGCAGCCGCGACATGGGGGCAGTTCTTACCTACGAGCAGTACTTC,CASSRDMGAVLTYEQYF
TRBJ1-1,few,NA,TRBV7-9,TGTGCCAGCAACGCCGGGACGGTGAACACTGAAGCTTTCTTT,CASNAGTVNTEAFF
TRBJ1-2,many,NA,TRBV4-1,TGCGCCAGCAGCCAAGATTGGGACGGCTACTATGGCTACACCTTC,CASSQDWDGYYGYTF
TRBJ2-3,NA,NA,TRBV12-3/TRBV12-4,TGTGCCAGCAGTGGCAGGGTTGGGACAGATACGCAGTATTTT,CASSGRVGTDTQYF